This is a list of T cell receptor beta chains from one sample in a study of OX40 agonist ivuxolimab in advanced cancers. Assay: immunoSEQ multiplex PCR; the TCRdb copy retains only in-frame clones and omits some. Found here are approximately 66,000 clones, just over 85% of them singletons; the top ten hold 0.75%. The sequenced sample was CD4+ or CD8+ T cells sorted from blood, obtained in a trial of the OX40 agonist ivuxolimab. All receptors derive from an adult with an advanced solid tumor such as melanoma, head and neck, liver or kidney cancer. CDR3s include the opening cysteine and the closing phenylalanine or tryptophan. D genes are given only for firm matches. The size of a clone is reported for some rows only, either as once, few or many, or as a class for expanded clones.

d_call	clone_size	v_call	j_call	cdr3_aa	cdr3_nt
TRBD1	-	TRBV13	TRBJ2-3	CASSYPDRGGADTQYF	TGTGCCAGCAGCTACCCGGACAGGGGAGGGGCAGATACGCAGTATTTT
-	-	TRBV5-4	TRBJ1-3	CASVDRNSGNTIYF	TGTGCCAGCGTGGATCGGAACTCTGGAAACACCATATATTTT
TRBD2	-	TRBV2	TRBJ2-1	CASSEERGSYNEQFF	TGTGCCAGCAGTGAAGAGCGGGGCTCCTACAATGAGCAGTTCTTC
TRBD2	-	TRBV2	TRBJ2-3	CASIRSGGITDTQYF	TGTGCCAGCATACGGAGCGGGGGGATCACAGATACGCAGTATTTT
TRBD1	-	TRBV5-1	TRBJ2-3	CASTLLTGGVTDTQYF	TGCGCCAGCACTCTTCTTACAGGGGGCGTCACAGATACGCAGTATTTT
TRBD1	-	TRBV19	TRBJ2-1	CASSSPSTGGNEQFF	TGTGCCAGTAGTTCTCCCTCGACAGGGGGCAATGAGCAGTTCTTC
-	once	TRBV7-9	TRBJ1-2	CASSFDRIYGYTF	TGTGCCAGCAGCTTCGACAGGATCTATGGCTACACCTTC
-	-	TRBV4-3	TRBJ2-7	CASSQGVVGSYEQYF	TGCGCCAGCAGCCAAGGGGTTGTGGGTTCCTACGAGCAGTACTTC
-	-	TRBV10-3	TRBJ1-5	CAIGAARGPQHF	TGTGCCATCGGCGCGGCCCGGGGCCCCCAGCATTTT
-	few	TRBV7-3	TRBJ1-1	CASSARSGGARGITEAFF	TGTGCCAGCAGCGCCCGCTCCGGGGGGGCTCGAGGCATCACTGAAGCTTTCTTT
-	-	TRBV15	TRBJ1-5	CATSRGAQANNQPQHF	TGTGCCACCAGCAGAGGAGCCCAGGCGAACAATCAGCCCCAGCATTTT
TRBD2	-	TRBV5-1	TRBJ2-1	CASRTSGTIFENNEQFF	TGCGCCAGTAGGACTAGCGGGACAATTTTCGAAAACAATGAGCAGTTCTTC
TRBD2	few	TRBV5-5	TRBJ2-1	CASSALAGVRSYNEQFF	TGTGCCAGCAGCGCACTAGCGGGAGTAAGATCCTACAATGAGCAGTTCTTC
TRBD2	-	TRBV2	TRBJ2-1	CASRGSGGDNEQFF	TGTGCCAGCCGAGGGAGCGGGGGGGACAATGAGCAGTTCTTC
TRBD1	once	TRBV5-1	TRBJ1-2	CASSATGQGSLYGYTF	TGCGCCAGCAGCGCCACCGGACAGGGTTCGTTATATGGCTACACCTTC
TRBD1	few	TRBV6-5	TRBJ1-1	CASSSDRGAGTEAFF	TGTGCCAGCAGTTCTGACAGGGGGGCGGGAACTGAAGCTTTCTTT
-	-	TRBV5-6	TRBJ1-5	CASSLRQGGTQHF	TGTGCCAGCAGCTTGCGGCAGGGAGGGACCCAGCATTTT
-	-	TRBV5-5	TRBJ2-5	CASSLGLDLPQYF	TGTGCCAGCAGCTTAGGGCTAGATTTGCCCCAGTACTTC
TRBD2	-	TRBV7-7	TRBJ2-5	CASSYSGRASGETQYF	TGTGCCAGCAGCTATAGCGGGAGGGCCAGTGGGGAGACCCAGTACTTC
-	-	TRBV5-4	TRBJ2-7	CASSLDRDASSYEQYF	TGTGCCAGCAGCTTGGATCGGGACGCGAGCTCCTACGAGCAGTACTTC
-	-	TRBV30	TRBJ2-3	CAWRVSAKQYF	TGTGCCTGGAGGGTCAGCGCAAAGCAGTATTTT
-	-	TRBV6-6	TRBJ2-4	CASSDTGGAKNIQYF	TGTGCCAGCAGTGATACCGGGGGCGCCAAAAACATTCAGTACTTC
-	-	TRBV6-5	TRBJ1-4	CASSTAGIGNEKLFF	TGTGCCAGCAGTACTGCAGGTATAGGGAATGAAAAACTGTTTTTT
-	medium-sized	TRBV30	TRBJ2-7	CAWSTGISYEQYF	TGTGCCTGGAGTACCGGGATCTCCTACGAGCAGTACTTC
-	-	TRBV5-1	TRBJ1-2	CASSSDNYGYTF	TGCGCCAGCAGCTCGGATAACTATGGCTACACCTTC
-	few	TRBV27	TRBJ1-4	CASRPNLGSLTTNEKLFF	TGTGCCAGCAGACCGAACCTCGGCAGCCTTACAACTAATGAAAAACTGTTTTTT
-	-	TRBV7-8	TRBJ1-2	CASSSDSNYGYTF	TGTGCCAGCAGCTCAGACAGTAACTATGGCTACACCTTC
-	-	TRBV5-1	TRBJ1-2	CASSLDGGYSAYGYTF	TGCGCCAGCAGCTTGGACGGGGGGTACAGCGCCTATGGCTACACCTTC
-	-	TRBV5-1	TRBJ2-2	CASSLVSRDTGELFF	TGCGCCAGCAGCTTGGTGTCCAGGGACACCGGGGAGCTGTTTTTT
-	-	TRBV19	TRBJ2-3	CASARGHTDTQYF	TGTGCCAGTGCACGGGGGCACACAGATACGCAGTATTTT
TRBD2	-	TRBV7-2	TRBJ2-7	CASMLAGAYEQYF	TGTGCCAGCATGCTAGCGGGGGCCTACGAGCAGTACTTC
-	-	TRBV7-6	TRBJ1-1	CASSPTGLFTEAFF	TGTGCCAGCAGCCCCACAGGTTTGTTCACTGAAGCTTTCTTT
-	-	TRBV5-1	TRBJ2-5	CASSLDGSSQETQYF	TGCGCCAGCAGCTTAGACGGTAGCAGCCAAGAGACCCAGTACTTC
-	-	TRBV18	TRBJ1-1	CASSPGALIEGDTEAFF	TGTGCCAGCTCACCAGGGGCCCTGATCGAGGGGGACACTGAAGCTTTCTTT
-	-	TRBV29-1	TRBJ2-3	CSVEVDGAVGTQYF	TGCAGCGTTGAGGTTGATGGGGCTGTAGGTACGCAGTATTTT
-	-	TRBV2	TRBJ1-5	CASSERGSGNQPQHF	TGTGCCAGCAGTGAAAGGGGGAGTGGAAATCAGCCCCAGCATTTT
-	-	TRBV6-6	TRBJ1-5	CASSRDQPQHF	TGTGCCAGCAGTAGGGATCAGCCCCAGCATTTT
-	-	TRBV6-6	TRBJ1-2	CASSYSGDGYTF	TGTGCCAGCAGTTACTCCGGGGACGGCTACACCTTC
-	-	TRBV2	TRBJ1-2	CARTTDLKWGYTF	TGTGCCAGAACCACTGACCTGAAATGGGGCTACACCTTC
TRBD1	-	TRBV19	TRBJ1-5	CASSMDRDRGFKGNQPQHF	TGTGCCAGTAGTATGGACCGGGACAGGGGGTTTAAGGGCAATCAGCCCCAGCATTTT
TRBD2	-	TRBV19	TRBJ2-1	CASSMGLAGGYNEQFF	TGTGCCAGTAGTATGGGACTAGCGGGAGGTTACAATGAGCAGTTCTTC